A single sample is the source of the 2 T cell receptor beta chains below, sequenced in a study of untreated major depressive disorder. Using immunoSEQ multiplex PCR, the repertoire was profiled, and TCRdb retains in-frame clones only, with some absent. The data hold 20,000 to 25,000 clones, with 90% to 95% observed a single time. Material: CD4+ T cells from PBMCs. The receptors were gathered from a man aged 25-40 years in good health.

The V gene is TRBV2, the J gene TRBJ2-3; TRBD2 is a possible D gene (6 bases). CDR3 length: 18 residues. The V and J ends lost 2 bases and 0 bases respectively, with 18 bases between them. Germline CDR1 reads SNHLY; CDR2 reads FYNNEI. This CDR3 is CASSEYIGIGTSTDTQYF. CDR3 coding DNA: TGTGCCAGCAGTGAATATATCGGGATAGGGACTAGCACAGATACGCAGTATTTT.

The chain is built from TRBV11-2 and TRBJ1-3; D not resolved. CDR3 length equals 16 residues. In germline, CDR1 is SGHAT, CDR2 FQNNGV. V gave up 3 bases and J gave up 0 bases, with 12 bases separating them. The CDR3 region is CASSFGNRFSGNTIYF. The CDR3 DNA follows: TGTGCCAGCAGCTTCGGGAACAGATTCTCTGGAAACACCATATATTTT.